What follows is one T cell receptor beta chain and its context. During active infection, Seattle patients enrolled and were then monitored through disease. This specimen belongs to a study of blood T cell repertoires in COVID-19. The overall study: COVID-19 samples collected from the United States, Italy and Spain covered acute and convalescent phases.

Libraries were prepared by immunoSEQ multiplex PCR; TCRdb keeps only in-frame clonotypes and omits some of them. The sample consists of about 300,000 clones, approximately 84% of them appearing once. The CDR3 is made up of 14 amino acids. The V end was cut by 8 bases, the J end by 5 bases, with 16 bases between. Germline V gene lookup returns CDR1 SNHLY and CDR2 FYNNEI. Input material: peripheral blood. The J gene is TRBJ2-1, the V gene TRBV2, with D possibly being TRBD1 (6 bases). This clonotype was sampled from a human donor with COVID-19, enrolled during active disease. The donor label of this sample is uncertain. The CDR3 coding sequence is TGTGCCAGCCTCCAGGGGTTTGCCAACAATGAGCAGTTCTTC. It codes for CASLQGFANNEQFF.